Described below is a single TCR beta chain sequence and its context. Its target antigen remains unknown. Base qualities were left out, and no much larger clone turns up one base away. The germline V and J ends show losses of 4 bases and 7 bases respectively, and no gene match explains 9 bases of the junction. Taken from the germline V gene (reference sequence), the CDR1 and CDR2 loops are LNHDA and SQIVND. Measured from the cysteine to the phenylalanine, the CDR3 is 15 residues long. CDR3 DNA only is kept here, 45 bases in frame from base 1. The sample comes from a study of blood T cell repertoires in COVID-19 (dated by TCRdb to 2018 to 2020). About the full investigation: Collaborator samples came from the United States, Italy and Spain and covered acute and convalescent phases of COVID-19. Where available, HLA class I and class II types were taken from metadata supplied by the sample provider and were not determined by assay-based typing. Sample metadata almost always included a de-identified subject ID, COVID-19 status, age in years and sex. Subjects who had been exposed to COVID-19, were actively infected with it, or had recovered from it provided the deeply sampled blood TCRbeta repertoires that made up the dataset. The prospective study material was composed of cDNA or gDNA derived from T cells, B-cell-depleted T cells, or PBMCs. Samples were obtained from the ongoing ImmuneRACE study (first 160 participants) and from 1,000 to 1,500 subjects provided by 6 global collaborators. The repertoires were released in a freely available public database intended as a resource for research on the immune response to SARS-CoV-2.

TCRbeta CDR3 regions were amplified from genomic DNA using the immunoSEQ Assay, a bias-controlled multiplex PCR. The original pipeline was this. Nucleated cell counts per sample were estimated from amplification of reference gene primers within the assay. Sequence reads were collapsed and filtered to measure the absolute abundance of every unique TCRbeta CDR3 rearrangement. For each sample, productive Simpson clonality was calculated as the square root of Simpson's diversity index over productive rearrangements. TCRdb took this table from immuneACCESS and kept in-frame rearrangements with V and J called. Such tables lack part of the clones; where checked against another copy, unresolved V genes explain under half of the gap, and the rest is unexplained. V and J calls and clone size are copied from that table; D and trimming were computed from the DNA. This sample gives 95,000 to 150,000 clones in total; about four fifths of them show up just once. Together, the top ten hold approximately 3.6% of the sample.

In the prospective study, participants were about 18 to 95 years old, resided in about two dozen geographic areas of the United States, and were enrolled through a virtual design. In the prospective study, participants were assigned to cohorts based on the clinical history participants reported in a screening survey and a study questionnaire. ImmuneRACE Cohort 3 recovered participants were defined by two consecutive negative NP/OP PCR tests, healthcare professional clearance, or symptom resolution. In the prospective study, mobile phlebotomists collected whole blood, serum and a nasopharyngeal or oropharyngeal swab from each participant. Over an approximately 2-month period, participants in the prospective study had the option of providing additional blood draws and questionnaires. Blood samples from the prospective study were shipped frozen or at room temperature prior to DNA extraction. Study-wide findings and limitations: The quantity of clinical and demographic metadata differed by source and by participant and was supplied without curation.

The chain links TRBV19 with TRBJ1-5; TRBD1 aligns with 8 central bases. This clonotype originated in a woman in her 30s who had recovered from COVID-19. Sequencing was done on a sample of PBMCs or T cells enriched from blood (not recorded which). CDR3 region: CASSSSGGFRQPQHF. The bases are TGTGCCAGTAGTAGTTCAGGGGGCTTTCGGCAGCCCCAGCATTTT. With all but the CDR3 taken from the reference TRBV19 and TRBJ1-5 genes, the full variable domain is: DGGITQSPKYLFRKEGQNVTLSCEQNLNHDAMYWYRQDPGQGLRLIYYSQIVNDFQKGDIAEGYSVSREKKESFPLTVTSAQKNPTAFYLCASSSSGGFRQPQHFGDGTRLSIL.